Presented here are 18 T cell receptor beta chains from one specimen sequenced in a study of blood T cell repertoires in COVID-19. Using immunoSEQ multiplex PCR, the repertoire was profiled, and TCRdb retains in-frame clones only, with some absent. The sample consists of approximately 100,000 clones, around 90% of them appearing once. The sample taken for sequencing was peripheral blood. The receptors stem from a woman in her sixties or seventies with acute or convalescent COVID-19.

The chain uses TRBV28 and TRBJ2-7; tentative D call: TRBD1 (5 bases). V gave up 3 bases and J gave up 6 bases, with 12 bases separating them. Germline CDR1 reads MDHEN; CDR2 reads SYDVKM. This CDR3 has 13 residues. CDR3 nucleotide sequence: TGTGCCAGCAGTTTCAACAGGCTACCCGAGCAGTACTTC. Its translation: CASSFNRLPEQYF. Based on the CDR3 plus reference TRBV28 and TRBJ2-7, the full variable domain is DVKVTQSSRYLVKRTGEKVFLECVQDMDHENMFWYRQDPGLGLRLIYFSYDVKMKEKGDIPEGYSVSREKKERFSLILESASTNQTSMYLCASSFNRLPEQYFGPGTRLTVT.

Concerning this clone itself: Additional DNA sequences in this sample encode the identical CDR3. The V and J genes are TRBV3-1 (or the pseudogene TRBV3-2) and TRBJ1-1, with 9 nucleotides matching TRBD1. V lost 1 base to trimming and J lost 4 bases; unmatched junction nucleotides: 1. CDR1 is LGHDT, CDR2 YNNKEL, per germline (reference sequence). The CDR3 contains 14 residues. The CDR3 loop is CASSQATGGTEAFF. For the CDR3, the DNA is TGTGCCAGCAGCCAAGCGACAGGGGGCACTGAAGCTTTCTTT.

The chain recombines TRBV6-6 with TRBJ1-2; D call uncertain. The V end lost 6 bases, the J end lost 2 bases, and 10 bases lay between the germline ends. From germline, CDR1 is MNHNY and CDR2 SVGAGI (reference sequence). This CDR3 region has 13 residues. The CDR3 coding sequence is TGTGCCAGCAGCCCAATAGTGAACTATGGCTACACCTTC. Its translation is CASSPIVNYGYTF.

This clone was found once. The chain couples TRBV19 to TRBJ2-2; 8 nucleotides align to TRBD1. This CDR3 spans 14 amino acids. The V segment lost 10 bases and the J segment 4 bases; nucleotides outside the gene matches: 8. The germline V gene has CDR1 LNHDA and CDR2 SQIVND (reference sequence). In nucleotides, the CDR3 is TGTGCCACCCGACAGGGGTTTGGCACCGGGGAGCTGTTTTTT. Protein sequence: CATRQGFGTGELFF. Supplemented by reference TRBV19 and TRBJ2-2, the full variable domain reads DGGITQSPKYLFRKEGQNVTLSCEQNLNHDAMYWYRQDPGQGLRLIYYSQIVNDFQKGDIAEGYSVSREKKESFPLTVTSAQKNPTAFYLCATRQGFGTGELFFGEGSRLTVL.

J is TRBJ2-3 and V is TRBV5-1; perhaps TRBD1 as D (5 bases). The length of the CDR3 is 15 residues. The germline gives CDR1 SGHRS, CDR2 YFSETQ. Trimming took off 0 bases at V and 3 bases at J, with 11 bases between the two ends. The CDR3 region is CASSLVGAETDTQYF. CDR3 DNA sequence: TGCGCCAGCAGCTTGGTAGGGGCAGAGACAGATACGCAGTATTTT.

The V call is TRBV29-1, the J call TRBJ1-1; 8 nucleotides agree with TRBD1. Per the germline V gene, CDR1 is SQVTM and CDR2 is ANQGSEA. After removal of 7 bases from V and 1 base from J, the junction contained 8 bases not matched to a gene. This CDR3 contains 14 residues. In nucleotides, the CDR3 is TGCAGCGCCCGTCCCGGGACAGGGAACACTGAAGCTTTCTTT. This sequence encodes CSARPGTGNTEAFF.

This rearrangement joins TRBV28 to TRBJ2-7, with D maybe TRBD2 (5 bases). This CDR3 has 12 residues. Germline lookup yields CDR1 MDHEN and CDR2 SYDVKM. Trimming stripped 7 bases from V and 4 bases from J, with 11 bases between. The CDR3 sequence: CASNPTGYEQYF. The CDR3 DNA reads as TGTGCCAGCAACCCAACGGGGTACGAGCAGTACTTC.

This CDR3 reads CASSLASRGTNEKLFF. As DNA, the CDR3 is TGCGCCAGCAGCTTGGCCTCAAGGGGAACTAATGAAAAACTGTTTTTT. This chain joins TRBV5-1 and TRBJ1-4; D possibly corresponds to TRBD1 (5 bases). The CDR3 has 16 amino acids. Per germline, CDR1 SGHRS and CDR2 YFSETQ. V was trimmed by 0 bases and J by 1 base, leaving 10 bases between them.

This chain links TRBV6-6 with TRBJ2-5; the match to TRBD2 covers 8 bases. J lost 4 bases, V lost 4 bases, and 8 bases had no gene match. The CDR3 has 15 residues. Germline assignment: CDR1 MNHNY and CDR2 SVGAGI (reference sequence). For the CDR3, the DNA is TGTGCCAGCAGTTCGGGGACTAGGCAGGTAGAGACCCAGTACTTC. This translates into CASSSGTRQVETQYF.

This clone was observed once. The rearrangement uses TRBV5-1 and TRBJ2-1; 10 bases are a match to TRBD2. CDR1 is SGHRS, CDR2 YFSETQ, per germline. This CDR3 is 16 amino acids long. V lost 3 bases, J lost 6 bases, and 9 bases stayed unmatched. DNA of the CDR3: TGCGCCAGCAGCTCCATTGGACTAGCGGCCGCCAATGAGCAGTTCTTC. Residues: CASSSIGLAAANEQFF.

This rearrangement joins TRBV28 to TRBJ2-1; 8 nucleotides agree with TRBD1. V shed 6 bases, J shed 3 bases, and the junction held 7 bases outside the gene matches. This CDR3 region has 15 residues. In germline, CDR1 is MDHEN, CDR2 SYDVKM. The CDR3 nucleotides are TGTGCCAGCAGCACGCTACAGGGGGACTACAATGAGCAGTTCTTC. Translation: CASSTLQGDYNEQFF.

The chain joins TRBV7-3 to TRBJ2-2, with 9 bases that match TRBD2. Germline CDR1 SGHTA, CDR2 FQGTGA. The CDR3 has 17 amino acids. Losses at the gene ends were 5 bases for V and 2 bases for J; bases not matched to a gene: 9. CDR3 nucleotide sequence: TGTGCCAGCAGCGAACAACTAGCGGGCTTAAACACCGGGGAGCTGTTTTTT. Its protein is CASSEQLAGLNTGELFF.

This chain connects TRBV6-2 or TRBV6-3 to TRBJ2-1; a weak D match, TRBD2 (6 bases). Trimming pared 2 bases from V and 0 bases from J, leaving 14 bases between. The CDR3 is 17 residues long. Germline CDR1 MNHEY, CDR2 SVGEGT. DNA of the CDR3: TGTGCCAGCAGTTACGGCTTAGCGGCAAGCTCCTACAATGAGCAGTTCTTC. It encodes CASSYGLAASSYNEQFF.

The chain has TRBV6-1 and TRBJ1-1, with TRBD1 matching over 8 bases. Germline V gene data show CDR1 as MNHNS and CDR2 as SASEGT. The CDR3 extends over 13 amino acids. V trimming: 1 base; J trimming: 10 bases; junction bases outside the gene matches: 5. CDR3 loop: CASSEVTGVRAFF. The CDR3 bases are TGTGCCAGCAGTGAAGTGACAGGGGTGAGAGCTTTCTTT.

CDR3 in DNA: TGTGCCAGCAGCCAAGAGTGGGGCGCAGCACTAAGCACAGATACGCAGTATTTT. It is translated as CASSQEWGAALSTDTQYF. V is TRBV4-2 and J is TRBJ2-3, with D perhaps TRBD1 (5 bases). CDR1 and CDR2 (germline): LGHNA, YNFKEQ. V was clipped by 0 bases and J by 0 bases, with 16 bases between them. The CDR3 spans 18 residues.

The V gene is TRBV11-2, the J gene TRBJ2-2; 10 bases match TRBD2. The germline V gene encodes CDR1 SGHAT and CDR2 FQNNGV. There are 16 residues in the CDR3. V shed 5 bases and J 2 bases; nucleotides not matched to a gene: 5. CDR3 bases: TGTGCCAGCAGCCCGGGACTAGCGCACAACACCGGGGAGCTGTTTTTT. It specifies CASSPGLAHNTGELFF.

J is TRBJ1-1 and V is TRBV14, with a possible D match to TRBD1 (5 bases). Germline CDR1 reads SGHDN; CDR2 reads FVKESK. With 3 bases removed from V and 0 bases from J, the gap between germline ends came to 14 bases. The CDR3 is made up of 16 amino acids. This CDR3 reads CASSHRQIRMNTEAFF. The DNA of the CDR3 is TGTGCCAGCAGCCACAGACAGATTAGAATGAACACTGAAGCTTTCTTT.

The genes are TRBV5-6 and TRBJ1-6; no firm D call. The CDR3 is made up of 15 amino acids. V was trimmed by 2 bases and J by 7 bases, leaving 13 bases between them. CDR1 is SGHDT and CDR2 is YYEEEE in the germline V gene. The CDR3 DNA sequence: TGTGCCAGCAGCTTCTTCAGTCCCGGGAATTCACCCCTCCACTTT. This sequence encodes CASSFFSPGNSPLHF.